The text below deals with one T cell receptor (beta chain). The data originate from a study of shared clonotypes between healthy human individuals. Sequencing was at deep level. Replicate PCRs run on unsorted PBMC used around 0.3 ug DNA, which was 30,000 to 35,000 T cell genomes. Data came from immunoSEQ multiplex PCR; TCRdb stores just in-frame clones and leaves some out. The table lists around 450,000 clones, roughly 83% of them singletons. Germline CDR1 SQVTM, CDR2 ANQGSEA. Trimming cost V 3 bases and J 7 bases, with 9 bases left between them. This CDR3 has 11 amino acids. The receptor was derived from a middle-aged woman in good health. Some clones in this sample may be carry-over from other donors' samples. Material: PBMCs. The chain is built from TRBV29-1 and TRBJ2-5; D not certain. The DNA of the CDR3 is TGCAGCGTTGATCAAGGCGGGACCCAGTACTTC. Encoded protein: CSVDQGGTQYF.